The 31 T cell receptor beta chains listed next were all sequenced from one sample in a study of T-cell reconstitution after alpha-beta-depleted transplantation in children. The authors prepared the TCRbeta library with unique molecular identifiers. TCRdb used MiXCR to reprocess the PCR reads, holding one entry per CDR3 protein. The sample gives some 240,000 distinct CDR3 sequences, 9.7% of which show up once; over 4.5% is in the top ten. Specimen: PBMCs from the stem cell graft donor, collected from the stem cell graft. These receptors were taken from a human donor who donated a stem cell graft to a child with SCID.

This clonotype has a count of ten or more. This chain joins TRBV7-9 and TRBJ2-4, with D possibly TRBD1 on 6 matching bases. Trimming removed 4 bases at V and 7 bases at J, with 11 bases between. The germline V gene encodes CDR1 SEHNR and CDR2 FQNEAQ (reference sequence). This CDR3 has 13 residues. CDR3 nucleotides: TGTGCCAGCAGCTCACGACAGGCGAACATTCAGTACTTC. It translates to CASSSRQANIQYF.

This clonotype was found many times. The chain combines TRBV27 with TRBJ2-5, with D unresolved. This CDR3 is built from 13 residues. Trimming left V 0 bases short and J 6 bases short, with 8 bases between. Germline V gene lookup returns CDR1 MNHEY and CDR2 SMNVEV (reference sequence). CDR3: CASSLSLGKTQYF. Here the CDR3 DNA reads TGTGCCAGCAGTTTATCCCTAGGGAAGACCCAGTACTTC.

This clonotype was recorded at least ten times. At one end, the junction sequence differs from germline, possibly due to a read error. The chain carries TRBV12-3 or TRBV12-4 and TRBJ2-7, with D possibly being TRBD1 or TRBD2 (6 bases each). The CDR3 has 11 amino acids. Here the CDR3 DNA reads TGTGCCAGCAGTTTAGGGCAGGGGAGGACATTC. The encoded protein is CASSLGQGRTF.

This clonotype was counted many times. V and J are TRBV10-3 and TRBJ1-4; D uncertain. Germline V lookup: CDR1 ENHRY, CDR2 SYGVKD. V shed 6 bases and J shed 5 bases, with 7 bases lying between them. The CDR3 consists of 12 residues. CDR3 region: CAIRGDNEKLFF. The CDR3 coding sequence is TGTGCCATCAGGGGTGACAATGAAAAACTGTTTTTT.

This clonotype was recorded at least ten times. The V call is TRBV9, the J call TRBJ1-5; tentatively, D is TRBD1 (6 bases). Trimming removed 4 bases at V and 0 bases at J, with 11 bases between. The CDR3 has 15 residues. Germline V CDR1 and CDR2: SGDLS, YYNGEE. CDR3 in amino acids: CASSPGVLSNQPQHF. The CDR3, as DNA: TGTGCCAGCAGCCCAGGGGTTCTTAGCAATCAGCCCCAGCATTTT.

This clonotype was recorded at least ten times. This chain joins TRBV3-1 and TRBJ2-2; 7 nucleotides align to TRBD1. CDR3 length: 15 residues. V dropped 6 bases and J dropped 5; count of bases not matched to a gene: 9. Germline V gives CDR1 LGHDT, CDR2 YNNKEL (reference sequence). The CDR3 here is CASRRDAGGTGELFF. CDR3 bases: TGTGCCAGCAGACGAGACGCAGGGGGAACCGGGGAGCTGTTTTTT.

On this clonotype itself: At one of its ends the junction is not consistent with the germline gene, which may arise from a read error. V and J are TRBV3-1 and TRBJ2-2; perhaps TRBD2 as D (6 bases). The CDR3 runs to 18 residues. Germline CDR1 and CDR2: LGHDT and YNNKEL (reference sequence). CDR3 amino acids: CATSQQVGDLFATGELFF. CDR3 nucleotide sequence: TGTGCCACCAGCCAACAGGTGGGGGACTTGTTTGCCACCGGGGAGCTGTTTTTT. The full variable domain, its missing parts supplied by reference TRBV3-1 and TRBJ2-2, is DTAVSQTPKYLVTQMGNDKSIKCEQNLGHDTMYWYKQDSKKFLKIMFSYNNKELIINETVPNRFSPKSPDKAHLNLHINSLELGDSAVYFCATSQQVGDLFATGELFFGEGSRLTVL.

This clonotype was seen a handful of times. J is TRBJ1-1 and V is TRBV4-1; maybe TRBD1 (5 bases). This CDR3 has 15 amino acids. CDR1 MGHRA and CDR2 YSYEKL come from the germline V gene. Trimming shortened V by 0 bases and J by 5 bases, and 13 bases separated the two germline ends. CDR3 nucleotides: TGCGCCAGCAGCCAAGAGGGGAGGGGACGGACTGAAGCTTTCTTT. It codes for CASSQEGRGRTEAFF.

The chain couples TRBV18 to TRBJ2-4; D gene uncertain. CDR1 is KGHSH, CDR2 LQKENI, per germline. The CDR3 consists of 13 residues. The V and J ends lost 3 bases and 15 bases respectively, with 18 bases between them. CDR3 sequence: CASSPTRWVSSYF. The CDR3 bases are TGTGCCAGCTCACCGACCCGCTGGGTTTCGTCGTACTTC.

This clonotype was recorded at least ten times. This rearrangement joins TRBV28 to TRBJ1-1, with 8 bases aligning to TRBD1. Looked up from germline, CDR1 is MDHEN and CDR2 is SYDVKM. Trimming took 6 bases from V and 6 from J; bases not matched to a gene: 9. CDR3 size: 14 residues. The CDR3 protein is CASRPSQGAPEAFF. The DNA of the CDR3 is TGTGCCAGCAGGCCATCCCAGGGGGCCCCTGAAGCTTTCTTT.

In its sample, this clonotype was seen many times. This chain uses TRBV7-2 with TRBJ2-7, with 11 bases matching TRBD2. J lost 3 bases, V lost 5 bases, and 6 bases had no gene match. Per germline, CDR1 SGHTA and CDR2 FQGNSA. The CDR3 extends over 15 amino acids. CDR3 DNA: TGTGCCAGCAGCGCCGCAGGGACTAGCGGCTACGAGCAGTACTTC. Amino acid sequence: CASSAAGTSGYEQYF.

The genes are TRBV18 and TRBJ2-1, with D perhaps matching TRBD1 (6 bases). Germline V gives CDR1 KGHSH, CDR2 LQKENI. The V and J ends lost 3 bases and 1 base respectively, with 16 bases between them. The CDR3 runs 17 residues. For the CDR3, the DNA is TGTGCCAGCTCACCTTCCCCAGGGACACCTTCCTACAATGAGCAGTTCTTC. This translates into CASSPSPGTPSYNEQFF.

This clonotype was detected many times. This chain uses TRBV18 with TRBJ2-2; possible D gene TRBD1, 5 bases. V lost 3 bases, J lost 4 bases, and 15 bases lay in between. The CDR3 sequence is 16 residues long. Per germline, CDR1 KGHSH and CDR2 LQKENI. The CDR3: CASSPTAGPPTGELFF. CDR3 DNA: TGTGCCAGCTCACCTACAGCAGGGCCCCCCACCGGGGAGCTGTTTTTT.

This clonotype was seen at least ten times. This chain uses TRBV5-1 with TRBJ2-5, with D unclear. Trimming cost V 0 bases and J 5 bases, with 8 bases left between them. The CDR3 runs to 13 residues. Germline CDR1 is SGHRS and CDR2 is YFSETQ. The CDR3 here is CASSLENEETQYF. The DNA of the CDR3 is TGCGCCAGCAGCTTGGAAAATGAGGAGACCCAGTACTTC.

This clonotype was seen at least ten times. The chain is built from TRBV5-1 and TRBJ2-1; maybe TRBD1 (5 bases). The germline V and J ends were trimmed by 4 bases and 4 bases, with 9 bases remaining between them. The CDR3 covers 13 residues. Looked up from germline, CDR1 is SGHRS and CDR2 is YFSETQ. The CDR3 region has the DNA TGCGCCAGCAGCGGGGCAGGGTACAATGAGCAGTTCTTC. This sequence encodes CASSGAGYNEQFF.

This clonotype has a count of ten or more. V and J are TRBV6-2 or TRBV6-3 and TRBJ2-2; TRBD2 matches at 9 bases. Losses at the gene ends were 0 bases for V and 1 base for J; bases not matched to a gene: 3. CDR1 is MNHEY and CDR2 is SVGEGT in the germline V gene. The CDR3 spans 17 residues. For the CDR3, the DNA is TGTGCCAGCAGTTACTCCTTAGCGGGGGAGAACACCGGGGAGCTGTTTTTT. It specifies CASSYSLAGENTGELFF.

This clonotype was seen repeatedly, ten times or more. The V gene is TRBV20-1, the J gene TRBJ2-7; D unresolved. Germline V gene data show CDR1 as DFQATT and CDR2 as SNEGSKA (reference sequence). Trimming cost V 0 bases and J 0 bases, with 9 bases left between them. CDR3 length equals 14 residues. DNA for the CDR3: TGCAGTGCTAGAGACCCCATCAGCTCCTACGAGCAGTACTTC. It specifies CSARDPISSYEQYF.

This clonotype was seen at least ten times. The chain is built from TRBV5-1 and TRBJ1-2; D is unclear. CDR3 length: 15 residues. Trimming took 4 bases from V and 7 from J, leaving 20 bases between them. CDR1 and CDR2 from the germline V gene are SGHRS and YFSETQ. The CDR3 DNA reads TGCGCCAGCAGCCAAGACTCTTTCAGGCCGGGTGGCTACACCTTC. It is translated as CASSQDSFRPGGYTF. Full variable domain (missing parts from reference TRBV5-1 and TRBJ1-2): KAGVTQTPRYLIKTRGQQVTLSCSPISGHRSVSWYQQTPGQGLQFLFEYFSETQRNKGNFPGRFSGRQFSNSRSEMNVSTLELGDSALYLCASSQDSFRPGGYTFGSGTRLTVV.

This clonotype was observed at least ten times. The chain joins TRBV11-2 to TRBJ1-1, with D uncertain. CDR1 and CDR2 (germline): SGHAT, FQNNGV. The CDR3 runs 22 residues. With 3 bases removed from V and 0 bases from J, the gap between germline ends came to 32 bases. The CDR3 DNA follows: TGTGCCAGCAGCTTTGACCTTTTGGGTAGCTCTATTCGGGCCCCTATGAACACTGAAGCTTTCTTT. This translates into CASSFDLLGSSIRAPMNTEAFF.

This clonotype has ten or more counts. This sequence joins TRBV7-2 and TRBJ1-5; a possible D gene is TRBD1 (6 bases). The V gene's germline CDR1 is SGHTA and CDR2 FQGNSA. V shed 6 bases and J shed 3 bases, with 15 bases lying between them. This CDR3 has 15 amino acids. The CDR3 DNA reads TGTGCCAGCAGTCCCCGGACAGAGCACAATCAGCCCCAGCATTTT. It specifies CASSPRTEHNQPQHF. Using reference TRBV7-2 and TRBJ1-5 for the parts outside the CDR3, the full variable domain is GAGVSQSPSNKVTEKGKDVELRCDPISGHTALYWYRQSLGQGLEFLIYFQGNSAPDKSGLPSDRFSAERTGGSVSTLTIQRTQQEDSAVYLCASSPRTEHNQPQHFGDGTRLSIL.

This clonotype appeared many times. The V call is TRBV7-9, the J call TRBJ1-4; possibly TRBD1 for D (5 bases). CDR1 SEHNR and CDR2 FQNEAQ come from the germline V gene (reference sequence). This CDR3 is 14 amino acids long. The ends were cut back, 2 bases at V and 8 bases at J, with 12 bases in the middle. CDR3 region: CASSLLGGEEKLFF. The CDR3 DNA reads TGTGCCAGCAGCTTACTTGGGGGAGAGGAAAAACTGTTTTTT. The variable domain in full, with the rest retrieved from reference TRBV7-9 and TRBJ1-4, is DTGVSQNPRHKITKRGQNVTFRCDPISEHNRLYWYRQTLGQGPEFLTYFQNEAQLEKSRLLSDRFSAERPKGSFSTLEIQRTEQGDSAMYLCASSLLGGEEKLFFGSGTQLSVL.

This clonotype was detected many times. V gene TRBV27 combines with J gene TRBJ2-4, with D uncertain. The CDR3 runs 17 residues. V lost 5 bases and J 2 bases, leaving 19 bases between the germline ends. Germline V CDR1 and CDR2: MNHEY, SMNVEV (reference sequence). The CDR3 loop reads CASSPSSQQSPKNIQYF. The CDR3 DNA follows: TGTGCCAGCAGTCCGAGCAGTCAACAGTCGCCCAAAAACATTCAGTACTTC.

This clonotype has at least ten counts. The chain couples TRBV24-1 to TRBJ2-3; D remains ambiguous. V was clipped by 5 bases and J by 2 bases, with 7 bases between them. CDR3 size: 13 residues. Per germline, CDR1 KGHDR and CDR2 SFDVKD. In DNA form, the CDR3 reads TGTGCCACCAGTGTCTCGTTCACAGATACGCAGTATTTT. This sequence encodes CATSVSFTDTQYF.

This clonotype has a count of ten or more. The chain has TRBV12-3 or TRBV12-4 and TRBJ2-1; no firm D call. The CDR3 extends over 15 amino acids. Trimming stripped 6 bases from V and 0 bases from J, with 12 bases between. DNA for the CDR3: TGTGCCAGCAGCCAACCACTGGGCTCCTACAATGAGCAGTTCTTC. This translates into CASSQPLGSYNEQFF.

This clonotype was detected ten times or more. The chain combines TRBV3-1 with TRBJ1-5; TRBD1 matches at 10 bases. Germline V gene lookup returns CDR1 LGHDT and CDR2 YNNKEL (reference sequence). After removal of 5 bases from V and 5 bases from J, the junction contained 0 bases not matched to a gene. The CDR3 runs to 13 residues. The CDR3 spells CASSGQGDQPQHF. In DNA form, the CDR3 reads TGTGCCAGCAGCGGACAGGGGGATCAGCCCCAGCATTTT. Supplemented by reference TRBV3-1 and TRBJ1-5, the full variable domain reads DTAVSQTPKYLVTQMGNDKSIKCEQNLGHDTMYWYKQDSKKFLKIMFSYNNKELIINETVPNRFSPKSPDKAHLNLHINSLELGDSAVYFCASSGQGDQPQHFGDGTRLSIL.

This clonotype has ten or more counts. The CDR3 here is CASSPDPWNNSPLHF. CDR3 bases: TGCGCCAGCAGCCCGGACCCCTGGAATAATTCACCCCTCCACTTT. The rearrangement joins TRBV5-1 to TRBJ1-6; no clear D gene. V was clipped by 4 bases and J by 5 bases, with 13 bases between them. Per germline, CDR1 SGHRS and CDR2 YFSETQ. The CDR3 has 15 residues.

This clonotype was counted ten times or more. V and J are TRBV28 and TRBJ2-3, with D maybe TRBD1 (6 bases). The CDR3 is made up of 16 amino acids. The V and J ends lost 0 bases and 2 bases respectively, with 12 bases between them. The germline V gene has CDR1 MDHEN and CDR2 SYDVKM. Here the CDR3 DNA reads TGTGCCAGCAGTTTATGGGGGGCGTCTGACACAGATACGCAGTATTTT. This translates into CASSLWGASDTDTQYF.

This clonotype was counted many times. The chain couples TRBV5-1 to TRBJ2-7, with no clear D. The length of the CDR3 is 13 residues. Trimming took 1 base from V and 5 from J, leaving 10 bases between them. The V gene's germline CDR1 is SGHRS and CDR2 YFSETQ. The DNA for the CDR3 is TGCGCCAGCAGCTTGTCGGGTTTCGACGAGCAGTACTTC. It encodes CASSLSGFDEQYF. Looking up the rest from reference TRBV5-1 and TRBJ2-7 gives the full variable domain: KAGVTQTPRYLIKTRGQQVTLSCSPISGHRSVSWYQQTPGQGLQFLFEYFSETQRNKGNFPGRFSGRQFSNSRSEMNVSTLELGDSALYLCASSLSGFDEQYFGPGTRLTVT.

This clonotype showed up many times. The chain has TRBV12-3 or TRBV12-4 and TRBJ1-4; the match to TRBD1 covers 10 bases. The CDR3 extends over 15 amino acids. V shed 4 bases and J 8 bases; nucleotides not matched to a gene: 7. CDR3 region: CASSSWTGGGEKLFF. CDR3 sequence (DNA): TGTGCCAGCAGTTCTTGGACAGGGGGGGGAGAAAAACTGTTTTTT.

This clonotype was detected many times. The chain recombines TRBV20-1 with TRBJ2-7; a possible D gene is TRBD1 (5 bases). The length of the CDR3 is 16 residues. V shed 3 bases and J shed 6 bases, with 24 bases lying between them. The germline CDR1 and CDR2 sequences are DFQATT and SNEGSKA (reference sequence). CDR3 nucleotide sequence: TGCAGTGCTAGGAAGGGGTGGGCAGGGAAGTTTGGCGAGCAGTACTTC. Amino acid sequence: CSARKGWAGKFGEQYF.

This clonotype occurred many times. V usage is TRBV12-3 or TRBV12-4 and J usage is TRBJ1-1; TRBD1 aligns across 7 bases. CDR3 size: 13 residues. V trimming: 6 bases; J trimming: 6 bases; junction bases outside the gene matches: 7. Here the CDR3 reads CASRLPDRAEAFF. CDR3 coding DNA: TGTGCCAGCAGACTACCCGACAGGGCTGAAGCTTTCTTT.